This T cell receptor (beta chain) comes out of a study of CD4+ T cells in melanoma (dated by TCRdb to 2021 to 2024). Some background on the complete study: The study investigated neoantigen-specific CD4+ T cells in human melanoma. What the research found in general, with its limitations: Neoantigen-specific CD4+ T cells in melanoma were reported to show diverse differentiation states. Neoantigen-specific CD4+ T cells were reported to be correlated with the function of CD8+ T cells, macrophages and B cells.

Library prep was done by the immunoSEQ multiplex PCR assay. TCRdb mirrors the immuneACCESS table, restricted to in-frame sequences. Some clones are absent from its copies; in checked studies, under half trace to an unresolved V gene, and the reason for the others is unknown. In all, the sample holds some 13,000 clones, and about three quarters of those were seen once. The ten most abundant clones make up over 15% of the sample. Points on this clone: What this receptor recognizes is not known. Per-base quality was not reported, and no clone a single base away is much larger than it.

The CDR3, from cysteine to phenylalanine, totals 18 residues. The retained sequence is limited to the CDR3, 54 bases, with the frame set at the first base. CDR1 and CDR2, looked up from the germline V gene, are SNHLY and FYNNEI. The junction shows trimming of 2 bases on V and 2 bases on J, plus 21 bases between the germline ends. The donors were people with melanoma. Input material: cells from a culture (not recorded whether cultured in vitro). This TCR was sampled from a human donor with melanoma. Recombination linked TRBV2 to TRBJ2-5, with TRBD2 tentatively as D gene (5 bases match). CDR3 protein: CASSEISWAGRTQETQYF. The DNA sequence is given as TGTGCCAGCAGTGAAATCTCTTGGGCGGGCCGAACTCAAGAGACCCAGTACTTC.